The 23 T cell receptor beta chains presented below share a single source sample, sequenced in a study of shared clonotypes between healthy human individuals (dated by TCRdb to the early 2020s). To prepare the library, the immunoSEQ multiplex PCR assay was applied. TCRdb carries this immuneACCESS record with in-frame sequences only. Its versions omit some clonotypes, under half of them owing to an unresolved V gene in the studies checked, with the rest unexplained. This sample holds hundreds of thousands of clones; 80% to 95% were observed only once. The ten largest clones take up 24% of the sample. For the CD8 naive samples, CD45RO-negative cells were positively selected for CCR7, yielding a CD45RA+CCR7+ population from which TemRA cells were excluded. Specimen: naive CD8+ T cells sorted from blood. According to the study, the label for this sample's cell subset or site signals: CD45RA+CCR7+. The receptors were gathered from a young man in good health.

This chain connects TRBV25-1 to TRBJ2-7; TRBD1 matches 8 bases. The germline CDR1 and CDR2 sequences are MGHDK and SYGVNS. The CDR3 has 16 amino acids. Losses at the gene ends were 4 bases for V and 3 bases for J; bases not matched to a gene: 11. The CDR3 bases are TGTGCCAGCAGTGCTGGTGTGGACAGGGCCCTCTACGAGCAGTACTTC. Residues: CASSAGVDRALYEQYF.

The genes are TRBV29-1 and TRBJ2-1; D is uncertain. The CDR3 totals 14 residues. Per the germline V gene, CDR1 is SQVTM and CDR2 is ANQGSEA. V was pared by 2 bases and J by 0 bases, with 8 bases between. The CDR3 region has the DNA TGCAGCGTTGAACCGCGGAGCTCCTACAATGAGCAGTTCTTC. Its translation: CSVEPRSSYNEQFF.

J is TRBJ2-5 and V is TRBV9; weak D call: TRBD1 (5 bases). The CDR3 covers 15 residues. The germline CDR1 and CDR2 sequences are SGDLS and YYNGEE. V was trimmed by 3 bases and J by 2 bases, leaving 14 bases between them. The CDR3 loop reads CASSAQGARQETQYF. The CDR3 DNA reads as TGTGCCAGCAGCGCCCAAGGGGCGCGACAAGAGACCCAGTACTTC.

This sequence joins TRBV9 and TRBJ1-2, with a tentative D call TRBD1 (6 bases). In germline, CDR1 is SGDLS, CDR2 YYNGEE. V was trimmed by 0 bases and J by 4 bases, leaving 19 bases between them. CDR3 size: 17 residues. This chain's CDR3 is CASSVGTGWEMGYGYTF. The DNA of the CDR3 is TGTGCCAGCAGCGTAGGAACAGGGTGGGAGATGGGCTATGGCTACACCTTC. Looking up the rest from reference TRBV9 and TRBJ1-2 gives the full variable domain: DSGVTQTPKHLITATGQRVTLRCSPRSGDLSVYWYQQSLDQGLQFLIQYYNGEERAKGNILERFSAQQFPDLHSELNLSSLELGDSALYFCASSVGTGWEMGYGYTFGSGTRLTVV.

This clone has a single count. Here the CDR3 DNA reads TGTGCCAGCAGCGTCTCCCTTGGATCGGGTGAAAAACTGTTTTTT. It translates to CASSVSLGSGEKLFF. This sequence joins TRBV9 and TRBJ1-4; D is unclear. The CDR3 consists of 15 residues. The V and J ends lost 2 bases and 7 bases respectively, with 15 bases between them. Germline V gives CDR1 SGDLS, CDR2 YYNGEE.

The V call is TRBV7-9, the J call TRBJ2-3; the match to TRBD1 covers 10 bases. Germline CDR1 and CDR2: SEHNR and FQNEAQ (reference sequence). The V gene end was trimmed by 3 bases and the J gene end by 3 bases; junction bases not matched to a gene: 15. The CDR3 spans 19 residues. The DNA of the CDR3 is TGTGCCAGCAGCTTCGAGACAGGGGGCGACTTCCGGCGAACAGATACGCAGTATTTT. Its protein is CASSFETGGDFRRTDTQYF. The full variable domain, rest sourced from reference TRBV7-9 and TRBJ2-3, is DTGVSQNPRHKITKRGQNVTFRCDPISEHNRLYWYRQTLGQGPEFLTYFQNEAQLEKSRLLSDRFSAERPKGSFSTLEIQRTEQGDSAMYLCASSFETGGDFRRTDTQYFGPGTRLTVL.

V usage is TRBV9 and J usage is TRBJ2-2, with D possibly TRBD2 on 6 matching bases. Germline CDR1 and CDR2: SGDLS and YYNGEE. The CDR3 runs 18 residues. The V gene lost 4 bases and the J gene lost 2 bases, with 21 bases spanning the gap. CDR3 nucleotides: TGTGCCAGCAGCAAGTTCCGACGCCTGGGACTTAACACCGGGGAGCTGTTTTTT. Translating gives CASSKFRRLGLNTGELFF.

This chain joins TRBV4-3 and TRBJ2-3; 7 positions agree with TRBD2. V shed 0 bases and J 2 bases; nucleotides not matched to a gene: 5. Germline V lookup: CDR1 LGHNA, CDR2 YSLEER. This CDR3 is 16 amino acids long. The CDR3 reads CASSQDEGGITDTQYF. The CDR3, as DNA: TGCGCCAGCAGCCAAGATGAGGGAGGGATCACAGATACGCAGTATTTT.

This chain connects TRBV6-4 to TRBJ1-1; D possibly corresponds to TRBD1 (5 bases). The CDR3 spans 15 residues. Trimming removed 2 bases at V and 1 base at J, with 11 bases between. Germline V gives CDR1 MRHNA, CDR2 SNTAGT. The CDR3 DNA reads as TGTGCCAGCAGTGACAGCCCCACAGGGAACACTGAAGCTTTCTTT. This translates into CASSDSPTGNTEAFF.

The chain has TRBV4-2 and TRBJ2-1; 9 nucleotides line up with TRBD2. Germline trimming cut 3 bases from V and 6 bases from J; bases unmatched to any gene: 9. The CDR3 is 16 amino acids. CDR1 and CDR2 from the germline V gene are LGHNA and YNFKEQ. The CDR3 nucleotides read TGTGCCAGCAGCCAGGAACTAGCGGGTAGTTTCAATGAGCAGTTCTTC. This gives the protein CASSQELAGSFNEQFF.

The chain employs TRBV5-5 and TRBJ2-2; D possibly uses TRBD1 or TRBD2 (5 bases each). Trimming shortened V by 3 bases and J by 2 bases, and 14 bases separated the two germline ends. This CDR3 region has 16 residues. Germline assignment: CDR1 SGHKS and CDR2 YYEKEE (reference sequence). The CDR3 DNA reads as TGTGCCAGCAGCTCCCTCCGGGACGTCAACACCGGGGAGCTGTTTTTT. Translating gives CASSSLRDVNTGELFF.

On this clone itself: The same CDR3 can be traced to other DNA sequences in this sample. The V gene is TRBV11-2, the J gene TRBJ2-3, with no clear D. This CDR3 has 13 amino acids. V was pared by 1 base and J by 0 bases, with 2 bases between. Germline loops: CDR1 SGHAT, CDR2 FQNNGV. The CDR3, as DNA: TGTGCCAGCAGCTTAGGTAGCACAGATACGCAGTATTTT. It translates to CASSLGSTDTQYF.

The CDR3 is CASSPGVRALSNQPQHF. In nucleotides, the CDR3 is TGTGCCAGCTCACCCGGGGTCAGGGCTTTGAGCAATCAGCCCCAGCATTTT. V and J are TRBV18 and TRBJ1-5; TRBD1 might be the D (5 bases). Trimming took 3 bases from V and 1 from J, leaving 16 bases between them. The germline V gene has CDR1 KGHSH and CDR2 LQKENI. The CDR3 totals 17 residues.

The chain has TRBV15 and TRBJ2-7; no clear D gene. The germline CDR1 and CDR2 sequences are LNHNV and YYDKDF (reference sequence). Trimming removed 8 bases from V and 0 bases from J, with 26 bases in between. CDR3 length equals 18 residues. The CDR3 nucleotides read TGTGCCACCTCCCCACCCACGTTGGACGCGGCCAGCTCCTACGAGCAGTACTTC. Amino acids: CATSPPTLDAASSYEQYF. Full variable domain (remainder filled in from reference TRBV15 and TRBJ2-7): DAMVIQNPRYQVTQFGKPVTLSCSQTLNHNVMYWYQQKSSQAPKLLFHYYDKDFNNEADTPDNFQSRRPNTSFCFLDIRSPGLGDTAMYLCATSPPTLDAASSYEQYFGPGTRLTVT.

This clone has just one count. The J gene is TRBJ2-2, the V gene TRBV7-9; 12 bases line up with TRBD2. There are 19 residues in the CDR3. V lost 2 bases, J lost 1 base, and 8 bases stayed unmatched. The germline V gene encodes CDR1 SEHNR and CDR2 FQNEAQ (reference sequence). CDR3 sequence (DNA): TGTGCCAGCAGCTTAACGCCGGGGACTAGCGGGCTGAACACCGGGGAGCTGTTTTTT. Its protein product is CASSLTPGTSGLNTGELFF. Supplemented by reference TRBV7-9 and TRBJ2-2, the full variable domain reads DTGVSQNPRHKITKRGQNVTFRCDPISEHNRLYWYRQTLGQGPEFLTYFQNEAQLEKSRLLSDRFSAERPKGSFSTLEIQRTEQGDSAMYLCASSLTPGTSGLNTGELFFGEGSRLTVL.

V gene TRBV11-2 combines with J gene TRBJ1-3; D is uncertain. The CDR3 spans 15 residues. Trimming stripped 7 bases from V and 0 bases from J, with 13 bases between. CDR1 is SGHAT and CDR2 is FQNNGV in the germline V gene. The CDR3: CASTGRAFSGNTIYF. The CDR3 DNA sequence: TGTGCCAGCACGGGGAGGGCCTTCTCTGGAAACACCATATATTTT.

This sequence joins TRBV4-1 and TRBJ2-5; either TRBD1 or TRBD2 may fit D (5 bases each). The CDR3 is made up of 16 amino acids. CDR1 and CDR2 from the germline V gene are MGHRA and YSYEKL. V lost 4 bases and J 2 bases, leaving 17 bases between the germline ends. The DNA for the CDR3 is TGCGCCAGCAGCCTCCTGACCGAGGGACCACAAGAGACCCAGTACTTC. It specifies CASSLLTEGPQETQYF.

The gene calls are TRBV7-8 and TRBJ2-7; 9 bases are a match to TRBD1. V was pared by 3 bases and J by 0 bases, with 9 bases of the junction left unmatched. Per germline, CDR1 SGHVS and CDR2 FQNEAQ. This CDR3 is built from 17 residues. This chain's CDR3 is CASSFPTGTGSSYEQYF. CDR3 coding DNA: TGTGCCAGCAGCTTCCCCACCGGGACAGGGAGCTCCTACGAGCAGTACTTC.

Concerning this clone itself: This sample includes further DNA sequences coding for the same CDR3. CDR3 region: CASSLAQGYEQYF. CDR3 coding DNA: TGTGCCAGCAGTTTAGCTCAGGGTTACGAGCAGTACTTC. This chain joins TRBV27 and TRBJ2-7; TRBD1 might be the D (5 bases). Germline V gene lookup returns CDR1 MNHEY and CDR2 SMNVEV (reference sequence). This CDR3 is 13 amino acids long. The V end lost 2 bases, the J end lost 4 bases, and 9 bases lay between the germline ends.

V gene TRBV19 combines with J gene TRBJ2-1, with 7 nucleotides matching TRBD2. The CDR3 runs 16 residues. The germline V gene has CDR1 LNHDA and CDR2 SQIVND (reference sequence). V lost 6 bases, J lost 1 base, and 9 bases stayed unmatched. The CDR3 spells CASRAPDGRSYNEQFF. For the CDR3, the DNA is TGTGCCAGTAGGGCCCCCGACGGGAGGTCCTACAATGAGCAGTTCTTC.

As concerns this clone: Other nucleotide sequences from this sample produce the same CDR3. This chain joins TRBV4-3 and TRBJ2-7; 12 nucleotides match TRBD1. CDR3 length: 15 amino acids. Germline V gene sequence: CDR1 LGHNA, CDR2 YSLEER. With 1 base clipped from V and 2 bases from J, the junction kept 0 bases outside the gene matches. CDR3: CASSQGDRGPYEQYF. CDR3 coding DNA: TGCGCCAGCAGCCAAGGGGACAGGGGGCCCTACGAGCAGTACTTC.

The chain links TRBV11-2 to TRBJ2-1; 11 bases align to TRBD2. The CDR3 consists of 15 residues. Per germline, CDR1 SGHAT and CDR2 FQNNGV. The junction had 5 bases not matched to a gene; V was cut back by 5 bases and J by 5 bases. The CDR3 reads CASSPQTSGNNEQFF. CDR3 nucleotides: TGTGCCAGCAGCCCCCAGACTAGCGGGAACAATGAGCAGTTCTTC.

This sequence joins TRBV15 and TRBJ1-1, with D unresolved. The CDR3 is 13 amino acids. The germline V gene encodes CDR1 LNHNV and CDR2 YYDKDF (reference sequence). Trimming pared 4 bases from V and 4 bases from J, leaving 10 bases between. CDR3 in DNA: TGTGCCACCAGCAAAGAGCATGGCACTGAAGCTTTCTTT. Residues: CATSKEHGTEAFF.